The text below deals with one TCR beta chain. Its specific antigen is unknown. Base quality data are lacking; no much larger clone is found one base away. The immunoSEQ Assay, a bias-controlled multiplex PCR, was used to amplify TCRbeta CDR3 regions from genomic DNA. In the source study's methods: Within the assay, amplification of reference gene primers was used to estimate how many nucleated cells each sample contained. Sequence reads were collapsed and filtered to measure the absolute abundance of every unique TCRbeta CDR3 rearrangement. For each sample, productive Simpson clonality was calculated as the square root of Simpson's diversity index over productive rearrangements. TCRdb carries this immuneACCESS record with in-frame sequences only. Its versions omit some clonotypes, under half of them owing to an unresolved V gene in the studies checked, with the rest unexplained. The DNA gave D and trimming, while V, J and clone size come from that table. This sample lists roughly 190,000 clones; 65% to 80% were detected once. The ten most abundant clones make up around an eighth of the sample.

This specimen comes from a study of blood T cell repertoires in COVID-19 (dated by TCRdb to 2019 to 2021). With regard to the full study: Collaborator samples came from the United States, Italy and Spain and covered acute and convalescent phases of COVID-19. The material from the prospective study consisted of cDNA or gDNA derived from T cells, B-cell-depleted T cells, or PBMCs. Subjects who had been exposed to COVID-19, were actively infected with it, or had recovered from it provided the deeply sampled blood TCRbeta repertoires that made up the dataset. The repertoires were released in a freely available public database intended as a resource for research on the immune response to SARS-CoV-2. Samples came from the ongoing ImmuneRACE study (first 160 participants) plus 1,254 subjects from 6 global collaborators. Sample metadata almost always included a de-identified subject ID, COVID-19 status, age in years and sex. Where available, HLA class I and class II types were obtained from metadata supplied by the sample provider rather than from assay-based typing. What the study reported, not specific to this receptor: How much clinical and demographic metadata was included differed by source and by participant, and the metadata was provided uncurated.

Each collaborating institution followed its own protocols to collect whole blood in K2EDTA tubes. For TCRbeta analysis, collaborator samples were shipped as frozen whole blood, as isolated PBMCs, or as DNA extracted from either sample type. The receptor's source is a woman between 45 and 65 years old with acute or convalescent COVID-19. Input material: peripheral blood.

The CDR3 here reads CASSLGLAGEQYF. The DNA sequence follows: TGTGCCAGCAGCTTAGGACTAGCGGGGGAGCAGTACTTC. This chain joins TRBV7-2 to TRBJ2-7, with 11 central nucleotides matching TRBD2. The CDR3, cysteine through phenylalanine, is 13 amino acids long. Only the CDR3 DNA stays, 39 bases, in frame from base 1. From a lookup of the germline V gene, CDR1 and CDR2 are SGHTA and FQGNSA. Trimming accounts for 1 base at V and 7 bases at J, while the number of junction bases matched to no gene is 0.